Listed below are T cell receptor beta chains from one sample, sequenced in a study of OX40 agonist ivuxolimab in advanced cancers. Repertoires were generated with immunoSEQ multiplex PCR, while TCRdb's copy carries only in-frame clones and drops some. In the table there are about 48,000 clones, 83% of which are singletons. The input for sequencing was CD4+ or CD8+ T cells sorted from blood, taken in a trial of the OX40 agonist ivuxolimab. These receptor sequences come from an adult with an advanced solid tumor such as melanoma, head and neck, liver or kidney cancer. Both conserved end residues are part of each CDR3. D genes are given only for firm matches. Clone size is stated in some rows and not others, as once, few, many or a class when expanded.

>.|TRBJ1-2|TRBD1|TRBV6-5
CASSRQGLGGYTF
TGTGCCAGCAGTCGACAGGGTTTGGGTGGCTACACCTTC
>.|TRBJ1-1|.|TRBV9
CASSAGLRNTEAFF
TGTGCCAGCAGCGCGGGACTTAGGAACACTGAAGCTTTCTTT
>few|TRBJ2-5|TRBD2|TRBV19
CASITRAGGQETQYF
TGTGCCAGTATCACCAGAGCGGGGGGCCAAGAGACCCAGTACTTC
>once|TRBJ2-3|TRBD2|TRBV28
CASSTAAGGNTQYF
TGTGCCAGCAGTACGGCAGCGGGGGGGAATACGCAGTATTTT
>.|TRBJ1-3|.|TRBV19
CASSTLGNTIYF
TGTGCCAGTAGTACCCTCGGAAACACCATATATTTT
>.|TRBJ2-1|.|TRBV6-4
CASSDSEQSGQFF
TGTGCCAGCAGTGACTCGGAACAGTCGGGTCAGTTCTTC
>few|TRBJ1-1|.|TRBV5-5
CASSLVWGGTEAFF
TGTGCCAGCAGCTTGGTTTGGGGAGGCACTGAAGCTTTCTTT
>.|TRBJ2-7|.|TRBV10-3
CAISESQGSEQYF
TGTGCCATCAGTGAGTCCCAGGGGAGCGAGCAGTACTTC
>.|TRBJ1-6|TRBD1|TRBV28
CACRDSQNSPLHF
TGTGCCTGCCGGGACAGCCAAAATTCACCCCTCCACTTT
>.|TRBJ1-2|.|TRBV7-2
CASSPAGVLGGYTF
TGTGCCAGCAGCCCTGCCGGGGTACTCGGGGGCTACACCTTC
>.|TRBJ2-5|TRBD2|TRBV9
CASSVGGDHRQTQYF
TGTGCCAGCAGCGTTGGGGGGGATCATCGGCAGACCCAGTACTTC
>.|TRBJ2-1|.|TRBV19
CASSISGGEQFF
TGTGCCAGTAGTATCTCTGGAGGTGAGCAGTTCTTC
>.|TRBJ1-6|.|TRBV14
CASSQAFYNSPLHF
TGTGCCAGCAGCCAAGCCTTCTATAATTCACCCCTCCACTTT
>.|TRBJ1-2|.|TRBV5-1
CASRYSRGSYGYTF
TGCGCCAGCAGGTATTCTCGGGGGAGCTATGGCTACACCTTC
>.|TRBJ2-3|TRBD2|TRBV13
CASSSMLSGGTDTQYF
TGTGCCAGCAGCTCGATGTTAAGCGGGGGGACAGATACGCAGTATTTT
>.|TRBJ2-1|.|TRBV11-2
CASSLEWSNEQFF
TGTGCCAGCAGCTTAGAGTGGTCGAATGAGCAGTTCTTC
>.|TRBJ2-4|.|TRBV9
CASSVAMSGIAKNIQYF
TGTGCCAGCAGCGTAGCCATGTCGGGGATAGCCAAAAACATTCAGTACTTC
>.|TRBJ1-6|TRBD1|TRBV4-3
CASRRTGGGSPLHF
TGCGCCAGCAGGAGAACAGGGGGCGGGTCACCCCTCCACTTT
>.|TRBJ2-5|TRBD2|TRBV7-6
CASSLNPGLAGALKETQYF
TGTGCCAGCAGCTTAAATCCAGGACTAGCGGGGGCCTTAAAAGAGACCCAGTACTTC
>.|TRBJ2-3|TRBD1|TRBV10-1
CASSEFPPGTVGESDTQYF
TGCGCCAGCAGTGAGTTCCCCCCCGGGACAGTTGGGGAATCAGATACGCAGTATTTT
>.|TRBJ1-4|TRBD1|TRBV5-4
CASSFTGGGKLFF
TGTGCCAGCAGCTTCACAGGGGGCGGAAAACTGTTTTTT
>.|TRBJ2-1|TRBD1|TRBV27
CASHRGQVFSYNEQFF
TGTGCCAGCCACAGGGGACAGGTCTTCTCCTACAATGAGCAGTTCTTC
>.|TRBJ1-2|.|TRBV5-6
CASSYGTPVGYTF
TGTGCCAGCAGCTACGGGACACCGGTAGGCTACACCTTC
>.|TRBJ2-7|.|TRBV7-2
CASSLTGVTRQYF
TGTGCCAGCAGCTTAACCGGCGTGACGAGGCAGTACTTC
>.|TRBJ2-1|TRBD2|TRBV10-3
CAIKAGLAGSEQFF
TGTGCCATCAAGGCGGGACTAGCGGGGAGTGAGCAGTTCTTC
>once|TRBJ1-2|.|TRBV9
CASSPYYEGYTF
TGTGCCAGCAGCCCCTACTATGAGGGCTACACCTTC
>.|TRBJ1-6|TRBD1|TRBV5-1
CASSFTGEAVNSPLHF
TGCGCCAGCAGCTTTACAGGGGAGGCCGTTAATTCACCCCTCCACTTT
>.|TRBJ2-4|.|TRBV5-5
CASSLDRGVGIQYF
TGTGCCAGCAGCTTAGACCGCGGGGTGGGCATTCAGTACTTC
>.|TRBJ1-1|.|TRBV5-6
CASSLVVGGTEAFF
TGTGCCAGCAGCTTGGTGGTAGGGGGCACTGAAGCTTTCTTT
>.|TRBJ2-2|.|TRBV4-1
CASSRGSLSNTGELFF
TGCGCCAGCAGCCGAGGGAGCCTCTCGAACACCGGGGAGCTGTTTTTT
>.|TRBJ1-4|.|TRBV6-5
CASSYSQARGEKLFF
TGTGCCAGCAGTTACTCACAGGCAAGAGGTGAAAAACTGTTTTTT
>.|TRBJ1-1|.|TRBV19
CASSIQSNTEAFF
TGTGCCAGTAGTATCCAGTCGAACACTGAAGCTTTCTTT
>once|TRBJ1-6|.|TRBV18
CASSPRTQRQRYNSPLHF
TGTGCCAGCTCACCAAGAACCCAACGACAGCGTTATAATTCACCCCTCCACTTT
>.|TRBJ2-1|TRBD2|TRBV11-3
CASSFGLAGNNEQFF
TGTGCCAGCAGCTTTGGCCTAGCGGGTAACAATGAGCAGTTCTTC
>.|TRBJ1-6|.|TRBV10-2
CASSNTYNSPLHF
TGCGCCAGCAGCAACACCTATAATTCACCCCTCCACTTT
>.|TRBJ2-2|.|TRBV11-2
CASSSTRVGELFF
TGTGCCAGCAGCTCGACCCGGGTCGGGGAGCTGTTTTTT
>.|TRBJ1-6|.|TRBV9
CASSKESSYNSPLHF
TGTGCCAGCAGCAAAGAGAGCTCCTATAATTCACCCCTCCACTTT
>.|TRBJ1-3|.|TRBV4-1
CASSQERLAFGNTIYF
TGCGCCAGCAGCCAAGAACGGCTAGCTTTTGGAAACACCATATATTTT
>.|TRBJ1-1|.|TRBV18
CASSPFSGVGTEAFF
TGTGCCAGCTCACCTTTTTCAGGGGTGGGAACTGAAGCTTTCTTT
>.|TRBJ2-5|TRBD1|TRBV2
CASSADRGGETQYF
TGTGCCAGCAGCGCGGACAGGGGAGGGGAGACCCAGTACTTC
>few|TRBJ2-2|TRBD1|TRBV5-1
CASSFNRGLNRAGELFF
TGCGCCAGCAGCTTCAACAGGGGGCTTAATCGGGCCGGGGAGCTGTTTTTT
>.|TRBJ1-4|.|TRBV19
CASSIRQDNEKLFF
TGTGCCAGTAGTATAAGACAGGATAATGAAAAACTGTTTTTT
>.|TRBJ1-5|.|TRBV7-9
CASSWGNQPQHF
TGTGCCAGCAGCTGGGGCAATCAGCCCCAGCATTTT
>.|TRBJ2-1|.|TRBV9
CASSAHSRGAYNEQFF
TGTGCCAGCAGCGCCCATTCCCGAGGTGCCTACAATGAGCAGTTCTTC